These T cell receptor beta chains were read from a single sample in a study of a mutant IDH1 vaccine in newly diagnosed glioma. The data were produced by immunoSEQ multiplex PCR, yet TCRdb's version contains in-frame clones alone and is incomplete. The repertoire consists of about 39,000 clones, with 80% occurring once and the leading ten covering roughly 16%. Their antigens remain unidentified. The specimen was peripheral blood mononuclear cells (PBMCs), collected from a glioma patient whose treatment included an IDH1 peptide vaccine. The receptors shown here come from a woman aged 30 to 39 with glioma. Some clones in this sample may be carry-over from other donors' samples. CDR3s leave out the opening cysteine and the closing phenylalanine or tryptophan. The order of the fields is CDR3 protein, clone size, D gene, V gene, CDR3 length. The D gene is left open where the match is weak. Clone sizes are given selectively: once, few, many, or a class where the clone is expanded.

CDR3aa: ASSSLGGSGTGELF
abundance: NA
d_gene: NA
v_gene: TRBV10-1
len: 14

CDR3aa: ASTSRQGRGPNYGYT
abundance: once
d_gene: NA
v_gene: TRBV28
len: 15

CDR3aa: ASSIGRGRSTGELF
abundance: NA
d_gene: NA
v_gene: TRBV19
len: 14

CDR3aa: ASSLRTGGSNEQY
abundance: NA
d_gene: TRBD1
v_gene: TRBV7-6
len: 13

CDR3aa: ASSQDVGEKLF
abundance: once
d_gene: NA
v_gene: TRBV4-2
len: 11

CDR3aa: ATSPQPGPGREQF
abundance: NA
d_gene: NA
v_gene: TRBV19
len: 13

CDR3aa: ASSDGNEQF
abundance: few
d_gene: NA
v_gene: TRBV19
len: 9

CDR3aa: ASRWGGTGLNQPQH
abundance: NA
d_gene: TRBD1
v_gene: TRBV5-5
len: 14

CDR3aa: ASSRWAHEQY
abundance: once
d_gene: NA
v_gene: TRBV7-6
len: 10

CDR3aa: ATSREDRVGGETQY
abundance: NA
d_gene: NA
v_gene: TRBV15
len: 14

CDR3aa: ATPGFGYT
abundance: once
d_gene: NA
v_gene: TRBV6-5
len: 8

CDR3aa: ASSIFGTDTEAF
abundance: NA
d_gene: TRBD1
v_gene: TRBV18
len: 12

CDR3aa: SAANGQPQH
abundance: few
d_gene: NA
v_gene: TRBV20-1
len: 9

CDR3aa: AGPTGWDTQY
abundance: NA
d_gene: TRBD1
v_gene: TRBV10-3
len: 10

CDR3aa: ASSLLGLAGTYEQY
abundance: once
d_gene: TRBD2
v_gene: TRBV4-1
len: 14

CDR3aa: ASSPQGRQGSYEQY
abundance: NA
d_gene: TRBD1
v_gene: TRBV5-1
len: 14

CDR3aa: AIRQGGTNEKLF
abundance: NA
d_gene: NA
v_gene: TRBV10-3
len: 12

CDR3aa: ASSPGTGDNEQF
abundance: NA
d_gene: TRBD1
v_gene: TRBV7-9
len: 12

CDR3aa: ASSRTVLNQPQH
abundance: NA
d_gene: NA
v_gene: TRBV19
len: 12

CDR3aa: ASSIDQEFPDEQF
abundance: NA
d_gene: NA
v_gene: TRBV19
len: 13

CDR3aa: ASASGSTETQY
abundance: NA
d_gene: TRBD2
v_gene: TRBV5-1
len: 11

CDR3aa: ATPKQTVAH
abundance: few
d_gene: NA
v_gene: TRBV10-2
len: 9

CDR3aa: ASSPSGSGTDTQY
abundance: NA
d_gene: TRBD2
v_gene: TRBV18
len: 13

CDR3aa: ASSYGAGLYGYT
abundance: NA
d_gene: NA
v_gene: TRBV6-5
len: 12

CDR3aa: SATTEGGGGTEAF
abundance: NA
d_gene: NA
v_gene: TRBV29-1
len: 13

CDR3aa: AWSGGTWQGGFTEAF
abundance: once
d_gene: NA
v_gene: TRBV30
len: 15

CDR3aa: ASSHGTGGYNEQF
abundance: NA
d_gene: TRBD1
v_gene: TRBV18
len: 13

CDR3aa: ASSLDSWTGNTEAF
abundance: NA
d_gene: TRBD1
v_gene: TRBV11-3
len: 14

CDR3aa: ASSQSYTWGETQY
abundance: NA
d_gene: NA
v_gene: TRBV4-1
len: 13

CDR3aa: ASSLGTSGRALGTQY
abundance: NA
d_gene: TRBD2
v_gene: TRBV5-6
len: 15

CDR3aa: ASSPKGRTLRDTQY
abundance: NA
d_gene: NA
v_gene: TRBV7-6
len: 14

CDR3aa: ASSPGQLMNTEAF
abundance: NA
d_gene: NA
v_gene: TRBV27
len: 13

CDR3aa: ASRPGQGIGYT
abundance: NA
d_gene: TRBD1
v_gene: TRBV6-6
len: 11

CDR3aa: AQATPAGTGLYEQY
abundance: NA
d_gene: TRBD1
v_gene: TRBV9
len: 14

CDR3aa: AISGQISYEQY
abundance: NA
d_gene: NA
v_gene: TRBV10-3
len: 11

CDR3aa: ASSLDRERGYT
abundance: NA
d_gene: TRBD1
v_gene: TRBV27
len: 11

CDR3aa: SAPSSIDLF
abundance: NA
d_gene: NA
v_gene: TRBV20-1
len: 9

CDR3aa: ATLEGLEAF
abundance: NA
d_gene: NA
v_gene: TRBV19
len: 9

CDR3aa: ARYPGLAGWSEQY
abundance: NA
d_gene: TRBD2
v_gene: TRBV2
len: 13

CDR3aa: ASTRRQLDQPQH
abundance: NA
d_gene: NA
v_gene: TRBV2
len: 12

CDR3aa: ASSRGTLRANTGELF
abundance: NA
d_gene: NA
v_gene: TRBV4-1
len: 15

CDR3aa: ASILGPGTQY
abundance: NA
d_gene: NA
v_gene: TRBV2
len: 10

CDR3aa: ASSPSSYYEQY
abundance: NA
d_gene: NA
v_gene: TRBV19
len: 11

CDR3aa: ASSLDRGASEAF
abundance: NA
d_gene: TRBD1
v_gene: TRBV5-1
len: 12

CDR3aa: ATRGRDGDNSPLH
abundance: NA
d_gene: NA
v_gene: TRBV10-3
len: 13

CDR3aa: ASSPRLETYNEQF
abundance: NA
d_gene: NA
v_gene: TRBV9
len: 13

CDR3aa: SVESGEKEY
abundance: NA
d_gene: NA
v_gene: TRBV29-1
len: 9

CDR3aa: ASSPPASGVNEQF
abundance: NA
d_gene: TRBD2
v_gene: TRBV13
len: 13

CDR3aa: ASRGLAGTDTQY
abundance: NA
d_gene: TRBD2
v_gene: TRBV2
len: 12